This T cell receptor beta chain is drawn from a study of T cells after yellow fever vaccination. This CDR3 is 13 amino acids long. Trimming left V 5 bases short and J 3 bases short, with 7 bases between. Germline-derived CDR1 and CDR2 are SEHNR and FQNEAQ (reference sequence). The 5'RACE template-switching step produced TCR cDNA and added a universal primer site and UMIs. Using its own MiXCR run on the 5' RACE reads, TCRdb lists one record per CDR3 protein. The table includes almost 600,000 distinct CDR3 sequences, 13% detected once. The TCR was taken from a man aged 25-40 years who received the YFV17D yellow fever vaccine. The V gene is TRBV7-9, the J gene TRBJ2-2; D is unclear. Sequenced material: PBMCs, taken on the day of the yellow fever booster vaccination. CDR3 in DNA: TGTGCCAGCAGCCCTACACACACCGGGGAGCTGTTTTTT. This encodes CASSPTHTGELFF.